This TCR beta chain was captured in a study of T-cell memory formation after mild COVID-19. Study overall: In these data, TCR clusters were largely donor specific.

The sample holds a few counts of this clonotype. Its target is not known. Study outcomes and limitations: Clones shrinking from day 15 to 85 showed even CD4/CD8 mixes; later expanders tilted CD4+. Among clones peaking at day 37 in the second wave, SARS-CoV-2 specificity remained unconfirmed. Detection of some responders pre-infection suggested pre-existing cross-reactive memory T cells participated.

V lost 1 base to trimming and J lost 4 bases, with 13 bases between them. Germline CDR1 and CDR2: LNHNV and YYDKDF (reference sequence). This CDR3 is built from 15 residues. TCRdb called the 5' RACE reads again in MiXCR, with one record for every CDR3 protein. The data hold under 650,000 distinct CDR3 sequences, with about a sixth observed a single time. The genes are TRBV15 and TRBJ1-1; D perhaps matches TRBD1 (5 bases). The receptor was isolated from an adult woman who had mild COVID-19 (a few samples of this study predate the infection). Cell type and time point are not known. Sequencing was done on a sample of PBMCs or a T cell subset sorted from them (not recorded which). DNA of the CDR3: TGTGCCACCAGCAGAGGGGAGTTGGGGGGCACTGAAGCTTTCTTT. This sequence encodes CATSRGELGGTEAFF.